The 10 T cell receptor beta chains reported below all come from one sample, sequenced in a study of T cell responses to AZD1222 COVID-19 vaccine. Assay: immunoSEQ multiplex PCR; the TCRdb copy retains only in-frame clones and omits some. The sample holds approximately 100,000 clones; around nine tenths are singletons and the top ten take 3.3%. This material consisted of peripheral blood, taken 28 days after the second dose of the MenACWY control vaccine. These receptors were obtained from an adult who received the MenACWY meningococcal vaccine as a control.

The chain employs TRBV28 and TRBJ1-2; a possible D gene is TRBD1 (6 bases). The CDR3 is 15 amino acids. V lost 6 bases and J lost 7, with 21 bases in between. The V gene's germline CDR1 is MDHEN and CDR2 SYDVKM. The CDR3 sequence: CASRGGQGVVGGYTF. CDR3 bases: TGTGCCAGCAGGGGGGGGCAGGGCGTCGTAGGTGGCTACACCTTC.

The V and J genes are TRBV10-1 and TRBJ2-5, with D possibly matching TRBD2 (6 bases). This CDR3 comprises 13 residues. In germline, CDR1 is WNHNN, CDR2 SYGVQD (reference sequence). The V gene lost 3 bases and the J gene lost 5 bases, with 10 bases spanning the gap. CDR3 nucleotide sequence: TGCGCCAGCAGTGAAGCGGGTGAGGAGACCCAGTACTTC. Its protein product is CASSEAGEETQYF.

V gene TRBV6-5 combines with J gene TRBJ2-1, with unresolved D. Trimming took off 8 bases at V and 3 bases at J, with 14 bases between the two ends. Per the germline V gene, CDR1 is MNHEY and CDR2 is SVGAGI. CDR3 length: 14 residues. This CDR3 is CASGSHGSYNEQFF. CDR3 DNA: TGTGCCAGCGGCTCTCACGGCAGCTACAATGAGCAGTTCTTC.

The J gene is TRBJ1-6, the V gene TRBV4-1; 7 bases are shared with TRBD1. The CDR3 consists of 16 residues. Germline CDR1 reads MGHRA; CDR2 reads YSYEKL. J gave up 10 bases and V 0 bases, and 9 bases lay outside the gene matches. CDR3 loop: CASSQEGGQSRSPLHF. The CDR3 bases are TGCGCCAGCAGCCAAGAAGGGGGACAGAGCAGATCACCCCTCCACTTT.

V usage is TRBV28 and J usage is TRBJ2-7; 10 bases line up with TRBD1. The CDR3 is made up of 12 amino acids. Germline V gene sequence: CDR1 MDHEN, CDR2 SYDVKM. Trimming took 8 bases from V and 7 from J; bases not matched to a gene: 5. The CDR3 sequence is CASGTGVEEQYF. The CDR3 nucleotides read TGTGCCAGCGGGACAGGGGTTGAAGAGCAGTACTTC.

The chain combines TRBV5-6 with TRBJ2-7; maybe TRBD2 (5 bases). The CDR3 sequence is 15 residues long. The germline gives CDR1 SGHDT, CDR2 YYEEEE. The V end lost 1 base, the J end lost 3 bases, and 14 bases lay between the germline ends. CDR3 region: CASSLRSTRLYEQYF. The CDR3 DNA is TGTGCCAGCAGCTTGAGGAGTACTAGACTCTACGAGCAGTACTTC.

The chain joins TRBV29-1 to TRBJ1-5; D is unresolved. This CDR3 has 13 amino acids. Germline CDR1 reads SQVTM; CDR2 reads ANQGSEA. V was trimmed by 6 bases and J by 3 bases, leaving 12 bases between them. The CDR3 sequence: CSVAPGDNQPQHF. The CDR3 DNA follows: TGCAGCGTGGCGCCCGGGGACAATCAGCCCCAGCATTTT.

The genes are TRBV28 and TRBJ2-1, with D perhaps TRBD1 (5 bases). The CDR3 consists of 15 residues. Trimming stripped 2 bases from V and 2 bases from J, with 10 bases between. The germline V gene has CDR1 MDHEN and CDR2 SYDVKM. Written as DNA, the CDR3 is TGTGCCAGCAGTTTAGTTCCAGGGACCTACAATGAGCAGTTCTTC. Its protein is CASSLVPGTYNEQFF.

The rearrangement links TRBV15 to TRBJ2-7; no definite D call. V lost 0 bases and J 5 bases, leaving 14 bases between the germline ends. The germline V gene encodes CDR1 LNHNV and CDR2 YYDKDF (reference sequence). The CDR3 is made up of 15 amino acids. The CDR3 DNA reads as TGTGCCACCAGCAGAGATCTGGGCGTTTTTAACGAGCAGTACTTC. It encodes CATSRDLGVFNEQYF.

This chain uses TRBV20-1 with TRBJ2-1, with a possible D match to TRBD2 (5 bases). The germline CDR1 and CDR2 sequences are DFQATT and SNEGSKA (reference sequence). V was shortened by 3 bases and J by 4 bases, with 13 bases between the two germline ends. The length of the CDR3 is 14 residues. CDR3 coding DNA: TGCAGTGCTAGTCCTCGACTATCGTACAATGAGCAGTTCTTC. This gives the protein CSASPRLSYNEQFF.